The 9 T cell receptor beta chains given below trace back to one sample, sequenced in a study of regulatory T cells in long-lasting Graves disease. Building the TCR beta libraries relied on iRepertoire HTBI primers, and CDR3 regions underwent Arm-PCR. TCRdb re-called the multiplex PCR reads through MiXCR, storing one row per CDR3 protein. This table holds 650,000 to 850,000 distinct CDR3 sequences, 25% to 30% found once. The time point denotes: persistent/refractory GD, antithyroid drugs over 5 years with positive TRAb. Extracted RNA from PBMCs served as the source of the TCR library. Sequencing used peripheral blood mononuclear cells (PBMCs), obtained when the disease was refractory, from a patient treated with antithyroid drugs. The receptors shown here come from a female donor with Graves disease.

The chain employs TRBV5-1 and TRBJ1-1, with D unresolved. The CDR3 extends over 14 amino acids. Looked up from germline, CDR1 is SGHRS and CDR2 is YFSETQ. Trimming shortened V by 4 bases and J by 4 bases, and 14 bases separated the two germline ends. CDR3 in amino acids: CASSSLDWSTEAFF. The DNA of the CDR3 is TGCGCCAGCAGCAGCCTGGATTGGTCCACTGAAGCTTTCTTT.

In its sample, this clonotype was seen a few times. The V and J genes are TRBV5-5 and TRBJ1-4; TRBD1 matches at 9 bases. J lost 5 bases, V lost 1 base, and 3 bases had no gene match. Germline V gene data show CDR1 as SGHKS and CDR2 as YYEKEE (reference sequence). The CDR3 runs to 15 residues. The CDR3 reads CASSLRQGGNEKLFF. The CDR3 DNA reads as TGTGCCAGCAGCTTGAGACAGGGGGGAAATGAAAAACTGTTTTTT.

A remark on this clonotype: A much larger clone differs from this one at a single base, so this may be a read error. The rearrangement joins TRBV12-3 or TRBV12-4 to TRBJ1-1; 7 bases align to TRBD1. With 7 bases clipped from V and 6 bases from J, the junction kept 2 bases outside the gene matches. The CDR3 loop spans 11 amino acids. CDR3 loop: CASNRGAEAFF. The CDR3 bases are TGTGCCAGCAACAGGGGTGCTGAAGCTTTCTTT.

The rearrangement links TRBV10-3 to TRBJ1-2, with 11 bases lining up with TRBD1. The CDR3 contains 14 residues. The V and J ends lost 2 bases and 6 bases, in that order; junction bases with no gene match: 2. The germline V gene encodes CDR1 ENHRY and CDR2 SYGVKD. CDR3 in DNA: TGTGCCATCAGTGAGCGGACAGGGGGCAATGGCTACACCTTC. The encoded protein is CAISERTGGNGYTF.

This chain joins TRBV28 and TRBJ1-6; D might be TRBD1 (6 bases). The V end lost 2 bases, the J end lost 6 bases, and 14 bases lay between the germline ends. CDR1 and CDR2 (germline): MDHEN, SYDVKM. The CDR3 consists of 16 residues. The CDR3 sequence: CASSLRGALFNSPLHF. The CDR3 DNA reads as TGTGCCAGCAGTTTACGGGGGGCGCTTTTTAATTCACCCCTCCACTTT.

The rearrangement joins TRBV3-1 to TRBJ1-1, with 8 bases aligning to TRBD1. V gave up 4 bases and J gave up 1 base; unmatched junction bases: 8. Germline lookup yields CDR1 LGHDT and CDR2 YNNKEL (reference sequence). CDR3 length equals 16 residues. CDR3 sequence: CASSPGTGRRNTEAFF. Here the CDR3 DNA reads TGTGCCAGCAGCCCCGGGACAGGACGGCGGAACACTGAAGCTTTCTTT. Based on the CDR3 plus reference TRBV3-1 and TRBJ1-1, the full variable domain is DTAVSQTPKYLVTQMGNDKSIKCEQNLGHDTMYWYKQDSKKFLKIMFSYNNKELIINETVPNRFSPKSPDKAHLNLHINSLELGDSAVYFCASSPGTGRRNTEAFFGQGTRLTVV.

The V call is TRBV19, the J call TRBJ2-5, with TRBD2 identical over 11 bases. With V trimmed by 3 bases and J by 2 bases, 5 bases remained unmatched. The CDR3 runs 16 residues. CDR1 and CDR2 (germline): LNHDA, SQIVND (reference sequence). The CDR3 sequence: CASSIGGTSGQETQYF. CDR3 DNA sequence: TGTGCCAGTAGTATCGGGGGGACTAGCGGACAAGAGACCCAGTACTTC.

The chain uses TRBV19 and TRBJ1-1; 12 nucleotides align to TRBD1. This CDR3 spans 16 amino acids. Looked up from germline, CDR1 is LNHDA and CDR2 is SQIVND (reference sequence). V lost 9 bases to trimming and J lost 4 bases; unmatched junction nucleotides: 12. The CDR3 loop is CARKGTGGPALTEAFF. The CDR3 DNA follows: TGTGCCAGGAAAGGGACAGGGGGCCCCGCCCTCACTGAAGCTTTCTTT.

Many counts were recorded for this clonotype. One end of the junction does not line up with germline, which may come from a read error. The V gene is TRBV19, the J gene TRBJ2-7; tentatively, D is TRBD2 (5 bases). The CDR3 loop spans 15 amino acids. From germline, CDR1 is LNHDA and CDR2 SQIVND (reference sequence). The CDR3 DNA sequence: TGTGCCAGTAGTATGGGAGCAAAGTCCTCCTACGAGCGGTACTTC. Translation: CASSMGAKSSYERYF.